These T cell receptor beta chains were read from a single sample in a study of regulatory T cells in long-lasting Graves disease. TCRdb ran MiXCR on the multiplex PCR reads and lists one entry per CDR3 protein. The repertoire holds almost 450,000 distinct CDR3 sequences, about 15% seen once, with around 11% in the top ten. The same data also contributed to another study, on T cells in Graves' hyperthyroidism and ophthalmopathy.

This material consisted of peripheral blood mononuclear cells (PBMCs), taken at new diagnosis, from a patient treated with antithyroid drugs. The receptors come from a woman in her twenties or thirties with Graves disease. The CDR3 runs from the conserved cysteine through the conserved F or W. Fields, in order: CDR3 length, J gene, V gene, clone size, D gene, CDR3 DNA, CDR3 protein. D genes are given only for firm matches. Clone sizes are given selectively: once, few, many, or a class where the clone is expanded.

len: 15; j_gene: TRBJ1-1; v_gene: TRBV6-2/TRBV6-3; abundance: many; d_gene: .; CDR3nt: TGTGCCAGCAGTTATCAGGGATTGGCTGGCACTGAAGCTTTCTTT; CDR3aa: CASSYQGLAGTEAFF
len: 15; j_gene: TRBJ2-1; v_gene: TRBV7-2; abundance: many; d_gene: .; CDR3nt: TGTGCCAGCAGCACAACCTCTCATTCCTACAATGAGCAGTTCTTC; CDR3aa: CASSTTSHSYNEQFF
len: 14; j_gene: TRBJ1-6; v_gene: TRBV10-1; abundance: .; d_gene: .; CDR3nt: TGCGCCAGCAGTGAGCGGGGTTCTCCCGTCCCCCTCCACTTT; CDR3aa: CASSERGSPVPLHF
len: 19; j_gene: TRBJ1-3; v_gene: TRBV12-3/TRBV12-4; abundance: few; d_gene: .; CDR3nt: TGTGCCAGCAGCACAATATCCCCCTGGGGATCTACCTCTGGAAACACCATATATTTT; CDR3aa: CASSTISPWGSTSGNTIYF
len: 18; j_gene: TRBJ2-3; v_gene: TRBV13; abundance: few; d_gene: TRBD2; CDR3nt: TGTGCCAGCAGCCGAGGACTAGCGGGAGGGGGTAGCACAGATACGCAGTATTTT; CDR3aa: CASSRGLAGGGSTDTQYF
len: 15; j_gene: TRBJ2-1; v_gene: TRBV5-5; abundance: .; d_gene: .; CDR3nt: TGTGCCAGCAGCTTGCGGCCGGGAGCGTATAATGAGCAGTTCTTC; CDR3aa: CASSLRPGAYNEQFF
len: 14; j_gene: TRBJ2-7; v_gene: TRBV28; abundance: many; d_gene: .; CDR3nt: TGTGCCAGCAGTTCTCCTTGGGGGGCCTACGAGCAGTACTTC; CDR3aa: CASSSPWGAYEQYF
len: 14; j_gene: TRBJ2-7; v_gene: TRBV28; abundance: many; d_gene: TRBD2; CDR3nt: TGTGCCAGCAGAGCGGGAGGACTAACCTACGAGCAGTACTTC; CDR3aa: CASRAGGLTYEQYF
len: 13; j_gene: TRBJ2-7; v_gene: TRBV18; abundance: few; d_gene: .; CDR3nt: TGTGCCAGCTCACCGGGGGAAGCCTACGAGCAGTACTTC; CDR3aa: CASSPGEAYEQYF
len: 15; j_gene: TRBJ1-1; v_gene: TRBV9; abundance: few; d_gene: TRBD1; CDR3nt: TGTGCCAGCAGCGGAGGGGACAGCCAGAACACTGAAGCTTTCTTT; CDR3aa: CASSGGDSQNTEAFF
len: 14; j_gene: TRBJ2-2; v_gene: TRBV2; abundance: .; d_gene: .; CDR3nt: TGTGCCAGCACTCGGGACCGAAACTCCGGGGAGCTGTTTTTT; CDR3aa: CASTRDRNSGELFF
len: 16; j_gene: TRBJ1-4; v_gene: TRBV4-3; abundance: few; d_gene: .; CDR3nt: TGCGCCAGCAGCCAAGACCCCATACCCTTGAATGAAAAACTGTTTTTT; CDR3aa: CASSQDPIPLNEKLFF
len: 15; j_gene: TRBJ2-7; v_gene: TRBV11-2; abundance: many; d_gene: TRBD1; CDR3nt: TGTGCCAGCAGCTTAGGAGGGGGCGCATACTACGAGCAGTACTTC; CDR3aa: CASSLGGGAYYEQYF
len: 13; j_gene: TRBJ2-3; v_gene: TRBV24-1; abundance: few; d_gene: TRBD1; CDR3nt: TGTGCCACCAGTGACCCTAAACAGGGGGCGCAGTATTTT; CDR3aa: CATSDPKQGAQYF
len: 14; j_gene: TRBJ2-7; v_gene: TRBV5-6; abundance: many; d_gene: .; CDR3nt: TGTGCCAGCAGCTTGGCCTTTGATGCATACGAGCAGTACTTC; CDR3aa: CASSLAFDAYEQYF
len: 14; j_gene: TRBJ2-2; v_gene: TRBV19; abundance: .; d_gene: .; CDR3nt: TGTGCCAGCAGGGACCTTCGTGTCGCCGGGGAGCTGTTTTTT; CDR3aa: CASRDLRVAGELFF